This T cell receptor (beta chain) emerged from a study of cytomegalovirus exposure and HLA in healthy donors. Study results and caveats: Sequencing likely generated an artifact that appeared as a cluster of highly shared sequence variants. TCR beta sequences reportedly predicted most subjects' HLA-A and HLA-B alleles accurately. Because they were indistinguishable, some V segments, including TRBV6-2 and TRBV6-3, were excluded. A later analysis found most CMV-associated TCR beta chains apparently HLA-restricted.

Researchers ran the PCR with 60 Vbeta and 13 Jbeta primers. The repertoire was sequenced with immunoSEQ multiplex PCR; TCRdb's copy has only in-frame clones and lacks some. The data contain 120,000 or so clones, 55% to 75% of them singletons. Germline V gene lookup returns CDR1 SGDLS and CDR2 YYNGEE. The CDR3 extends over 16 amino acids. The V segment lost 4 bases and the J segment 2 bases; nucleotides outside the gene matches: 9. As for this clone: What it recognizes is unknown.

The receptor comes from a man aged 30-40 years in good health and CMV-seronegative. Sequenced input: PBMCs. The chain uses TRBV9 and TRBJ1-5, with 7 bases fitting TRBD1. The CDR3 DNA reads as TGTGCCAGCAGCCGACAGGGAGCCTCCGGCAATCAGCCCCAGCATTTT. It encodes CASSRQGASGNQPQHF.